Listed here is a single T cell receptor beta chain. Sequenced by immunoSEQ multiplex PCR; TCRdb stores in-frame clones only, minus some. This sample has 350,000 to 400,000 clones, with just over 90% found just once. The V gene lost 1 base and the J gene lost 7 bases, with 12 bases spanning the gap. This CDR3 region has 14 residues. CDR1 is SGHNT and CDR2 is YYREEE in the germline V gene (reference sequence). The study recruited exposed participants who had met a COVID-19 case within 2 weeks before entry. This entry is derived from a study of blood T cell repertoires in COVID-19. This TCR was sampled from a woman between 40 and 50 years old who had been exposed to COVID-19. The sample comprised PBMCs or T cells enriched from blood (not recorded which). The chain combines TRBV5-4 with TRBJ1-3; D may be TRBD1 (5 bases). The CDR3 DNA is TGTGCCAGCAGCTTGTACGGGGGTCGGAACACCATATATTTT. Its protein product is CASSLYGGRNTIYF.